This entry lists 9 T cell receptor beta chains sequenced from one sample in a study of regulatory T cells in long-lasting Graves disease. As for time point: persistent/refractory GD, antithyroid drugs over 5 years with positive TRAb. After RNA was extracted from PBMCs, the TCR library was made from it. Libraries of TCR beta came from iRepertoire HTBI primers plus Arm-PCR of CDR3 regions. Using its own MiXCR run on the multiplex PCR reads, TCRdb lists one record per CDR3 protein. The sample has 350,000 to 450,000 distinct CDR3 sequences, 21% seen once. Sequencing used peripheral blood mononuclear cells (PBMCs), obtained when the disease was refractory, from a patient treated with antithyroid drugs. Receptors originate from a female donor with Graves disease.

This sequence joins TRBV20-1 and TRBJ2-5, with D possibly matching TRBD2 (6 bases). CDR1 and CDR2 from the germline V gene are DFQATT and SNEGSKA (reference sequence). This CDR3 is 15 amino acids long. V gave up 2 bases and J gave up 3 bases, with 16 bases separating them. CDR3 protein: CSARFLLAMKETQYF. The CDR3 DNA reads TGCAGTGCTAGATTTTTACTAGCAATGAAAGAGACCCAGTACTTC.

This clonotype was observed many times. This sequence joins TRBV6-1 and TRBJ2-7; D is perhaps TRBD1 (6 bases). Trimming took off 6 bases at V and 4 bases at J, with 10 bases between the two ends. The CDR3 is made up of 12 amino acids. Germline V lookup: CDR1 MNHNS, CDR2 SASEGT. Written as DNA, the CDR3 is TGTGCCAGCAGGGGGGCGCGATACGAGCAGTACTTC. It is translated as CASRGARYEQYF.

This clonotype was seen more than once but under ten times. This chain connects TRBV29-1 to TRBJ2-7; maybe TRBD1 (6 bases). The ends were cut back, 4 bases at V and 0 bases at J, with 10 bases in the middle. Germline V gene lookup returns CDR1 SQVTM and CDR2 ANQGSEA. The CDR3 length is 13 residues. CDR3 coding DNA: TGCAGCGTTGGAGGGGGTCGCTCCTACGAGCAGTACTTC. This encodes CSVGGGRSYEQYF.

This clonotype has ten or more counts. This chain links TRBV7-3 with TRBJ2-2; D call uncertain. Germline-derived CDR1 and CDR2 are SGHTA and FQGTGA. Trimming pared 1 base from V and 1 base from J, leaving 13 bases between. The CDR3 spans 17 residues. CDR3 sequence (DNA): TGTGCCAGCAGCTTAAATGGACGTCGGCAGAACACCGGGGAGCTGTTTTTT. This translates into CASSLNGRRQNTGELFF.

A few counts support this clonotype. This chain uses TRBV10-3 with TRBJ1-5; TRBD1 is a possible D gene (6 bases). Trimming removed 3 bases at V and 6 bases at J, with 15 bases between. The CDR3 length is 15 residues. Germline CDR1 ENHRY, CDR2 SYGVKD. In DNA form, the CDR3 reads TGTGCCATCAGTGATGGCGGGGGCGCAGGTCAGCCCCAGCATTTT. Its translation is CAISDGGGAGQPQHF.

This clonotype was recorded at least ten times. This chain connects TRBV27 to TRBJ2-7; 12 nucleotides match TRBD2. The ends lost 5 bases at V and 4 bases at J; junction bases unmatched: 9. This CDR3 comprises 16 residues. Per the germline V gene, CDR1 is MNHEY and CDR2 is SMNVEV (reference sequence). This chain's CDR3 is CASSPLTSGSLYEQYF. The DNA of the CDR3 is TGTGCCAGCAGTCCCCTGACTAGCGGGAGTCTATACGAGCAGTACTTC.

The rearrangement joins TRBV27 to TRBJ2-1, with 8 bases fitting TRBD1. Germline V gene data show CDR1 as MNHEY and CDR2 as SMNVEV (reference sequence). The ends lost 5 bases at V and 9 bases at J; junction bases unmatched: 12. The CDR3 is 15 amino acids. The CDR3 DNA is TGTGCCAGCAGTGTCGCGAGACAGGGGCTCCTTGAGCAGTTCTTC. Protein: CASSVARQGLLEQFF.

On this clonotype: A much larger clone lies a single base off, so this may be a read error. This chain joins TRBV7-9 and TRBJ1-1, with D hard to call. Germline-derived CDR1 and CDR2 are SEHNR and FQNEAQ (reference sequence). The V end lost 6 bases, the J end lost 0 bases, and 8 bases lay between the germline ends. The CDR3 contains 13 residues. CDR3 DNA: TGTGCCAGCAGTAACAGCATGAACACTGAAGCTTTCTTT. Amino acid sequence: CASSNSMNTEAFF.

The rearrangement links TRBV7-2 to TRBJ2-5; D uncertain. This CDR3 contains 14 residues. Germline CDR1 SGHTA, CDR2 FQGNSA. V was pared by 5 bases and J by 1 base, with 11 bases between. The DNA of the CDR3 is TGTGCCAGCAGCCCCTCGGAAATCCAAGAGACCCAGTACTTC. It is translated as CASSPSEIQETQYF.